This TCR beta chain was recovered during a study of siplizumab effects on memory and regulatory T cells. Sequenced by immunoSEQ multiplex PCR; TCRdb stores in-frame clones only, minus some. The sample holds tens of thousands of clones, about 92% seen once. Remarks on this clone: What it binds is unknown.

The germline gives CDR1 MNHEY, CDR2 SMNVEV (reference sequence). The CDR3 runs to 15 residues. V shed 6 bases and J shed 0 bases, with 13 bases lying between them. Findings and caveats of the study: Only a minority of proliferating CD4+ or CD8+ clones had an assignable naive or memory phenotype, with roughly 75-96% lacking one.

The clonotype originates from a human donor in good health. Sequencing was done on a sample of CD8+ T cells sorted from blood. The chain links TRBV27 to TRBJ2-3, with D maybe TRBD2 (5 bases). The CDR3 region is CASRVGGSSTDTQYF. The CDR3 DNA reads TGTGCCAGCAGGGTCGGAGGATCTAGCACAGATACGCAGTATTTT.